This TCR beta chain was profiled in a study of blood T cell repertoires in COVID-19. Libraries were prepared by immunoSEQ multiplex PCR; TCRdb keeps only in-frame clonotypes and omits some of them. Of approximately 130,000 clones listed, roughly 72% are singletons. CDR1 SGHRS and CDR2 YFSETQ come from the germline V gene. The ends were cut back, 0 bases at V and 1 base at J, with 14 bases in the middle. The CDR3 covers 17 residues. The specimen was peripheral blood. The J gene is TRBJ2-1, the V gene TRBV5-1; tentatively, D is TRBD2 (6 bases). This clonotype was obtained from a human donor in a cohort sampled during active COVID-19. CDR3 sequence reads: CASSLAMAGNSYNEQFF. The CDR3 DNA reads as TGCGCCAGCAGCTTGGCCATGGCGGGGAATTCCTACAATGAGCAGTTCTTC.